The text below deals with one T cell receptor beta chain. Antigen specificity is unknown. A junction end diverges from the germline sequence, so it may reflect a read error. It was healthy bone marrow donors who served as donors. The entry originates in a study of cytomegalovirus exposure and HLA in healthy donors. CDR1 is SGHDT, CDR2 YYEEEE, per germline. CDR3 length equals 13 residues. Findings and caveats of the study: Among immune exposure information, only CMV serostatus was available. In vitro data verified three CMV-associated chains as specific for CMV antigens.

PCR primers comprised 60 Vbeta and 13 Jbeta primers. Method: immunoSEQ multiplex PCR; TCRdb's copy keeps in-frame clones and lacks some. The table records about 200,000 clones, 70% of them present only once. This chain joins TRBV5-6 and TRBJ2-7; D gene uncertain. Sequencing was performed on PBMCs. The receptor was isolated from a man aged 40-49 years in good health and CMV-seropositive. The CDR3 loop reads CASSPSWSYGQYF. CDR3 in DNA: TGTGCCAGCAGCCCCTCCTGGTCCTACGGGCAGTACTTC.